The 20 T cell receptor beta chains given below trace back to one sample, sequenced in a study of T cell responses to AZD1222 COVID-19 vaccine (TCRdb year 2021). What the time point label conveys for this sample: about 28 days (+/-7) after the second vaccine dose. Libraries came from the immunoSEQ multiplex PCR assay. TCRdb took this table from immuneACCESS and kept in-frame rearrangements with V and J called. Such tables lack part of the clones; where checked against another copy, unresolved V genes explain under half of the gap, and the rest is unexplained. The sample yields around 200,000 clones; roughly 92% were counted once. The ten largest clones represent roughly 1.5% of the sample. The sequences come from peripheral blood, collected 28 days after the second AZD1222 dose. The source is an adult who received the AZD1222 COVID-19 vaccine.

This clone occurred once. The chain combines TRBV19 with TRBJ2-3; the D is unclear. V dropped 3 bases and J dropped 1 base, with 14 bases sitting between them. There are 16 residues in the CDR3. Germline-derived CDR1 and CDR2 are LNHDA and SQIVND (reference sequence). CDR3 protein: CASSMPLEHRTDTQYF. The DNA for the CDR3 is TGTGCCAGTAGTATGCCCTTGGAGCACCGCACAGATACGCAGTATTTT.

The chain recombines TRBV2 with TRBJ1-4; 8 bases map to TRBD1. CDR3 length equals 22 residues. Losses at the gene ends were 0 bases for V and 4 bases for J; bases not matched to a gene: 22. Germline V gene sequence: CDR1 SNHLY, CDR2 FYNNEI. The CDR3 region has the DNA TGTGCCAGCAGTGAAGCGCTTCGTTGGCTTTTGGGACAGGAGTACCTTAATGAAAAACTGTTTTTT. Residues: CASSEALRWLLGQEYLNEKLFF.

With respect to this clone: At one end, the junction sequence differs from germline, possibly due to a read error. This chain uses TRBV3-1 (or the pseudogene TRBV3-2) with TRBJ2-2; TRBD1 aligns across 7 bases. Germline V gene data show CDR1 as LGHDT and CDR2 as YNNKEL (reference sequence). The CDR3 has 15 amino acids. The CDR3 reads CAGSPWTGNTGELFF. In nucleotides, the CDR3 is TGTGCCGGCAGCCCGTGGACAGGGAACACCGGGGAGCTGTTTTTT.

The chain carries TRBV11-2 and TRBJ2-3, with D perhaps TRBD1 (5 bases). This CDR3 spans 14 amino acids. The V and J ends lost 3 bases and 0 bases respectively, with 7 bases between them. Germline-derived CDR1 and CDR2 are SGHAT and FQNNGV. The chain's CDR3 is CASSLTVSTDTQYF. DNA for the CDR3: TGTGCCAGCAGCTTGACAGTAAGCACAGATACGCAGTATTTT.

J is TRBJ2-4 and V is TRBV11-2; possible D gene TRBD1, 5 bases. The V end lost 3 bases, the J end lost 0 bases, and 9 bases lay between the germline ends. This CDR3 contains 15 residues. Germline lookup yields CDR1 SGHAT and CDR2 FQNNGV. The CDR3 nucleotides are TGTGCCAGCAGCTTTAGACAGCTAGCCAAAAACATTCAGTACTTC. It codes for CASSFRQLAKNIQYF.

The CDR3 loop is CASSLERTERGYEQYF. For the CDR3, the DNA is TGTGCCAGCAGCTTGGAGAGGACGGAGAGGGGATACGAGCAGTACTTC. J is TRBJ2-7 and V is TRBV5-6; D possibly uses TRBD1 or TRBD2 (5 bases each). Deletions cut 0 bases from V and 4 bases from J, with 17 bases between. The germline V gene has CDR1 SGHDT and CDR2 YYEEEE. The CDR3 consists of 16 residues.

This rearrangement joins TRBV12-3 or TRBV12-4 to TRBJ2-2; no clear D. The CDR3 spans 13 residues. V dropped 2 bases and J dropped 7 bases, with 8 bases sitting between them. The CDR3 protein is CASSLFGVGELFF. Here the CDR3 DNA reads TGTGCCAGCAGTTTATTTGGTGTCGGGGAGCTGTTTTTT.

This chain connects TRBV28 to TRBJ1-2; weak D call: TRBD1 (6 bases). Germline lookup yields CDR1 MDHEN and CDR2 SYDVKM. The V end was cut by 3 bases, the J end by 12 bases, with 17 bases between. CDR3 size: 13 residues. In nucleotides, the CDR3 is TGTGCCAGCAGTTTGGGGACACCACCTATTCACACCTTC. This encodes CASSLGTPPIHTF.

This sequence joins TRBV2 and TRBJ1-3; TRBD1 agrees at 7 bases. This CDR3 comprises 15 residues. CDR1 is SNHLY, CDR2 FYNNEI, per germline. Unmatched junction bases numbered 6, after V lost 7 bases and J lost 0 bases. The CDR3: CASTRDSPSGNTIYF. The CDR3 DNA reads as TGTGCCAGCACCAGGGACAGTCCCTCTGGAAACACCATATATTTT.

The chain joins TRBV15 to TRBJ2-7, with unresolved D. With 1 base removed from V and 9 bases from J, the gap between germline ends came to 16 bases. This CDR3 spans 14 amino acids. Germline V gene sequence: CDR1 LNHNV, CDR2 YYDKDF (reference sequence). The CDR3 DNA reads TGTGCCACCAGCAGAGGCGAGAGTTCGGCGGTGCAGTACTTC. As protein: CATSRGESSAVQYF.

This chain links TRBV6-6 with TRBJ1-1; tentatively, D is TRBD1 (5 bases). CDR3 length: 13 amino acids. Germline lookup yields CDR1 MNHNY and CDR2 SVGAGI (reference sequence). The V gene lost 5 bases and the J gene lost 7 bases, with 14 bases spanning the gap. Here the CDR3 DNA reads TGTGCCAGCAGTCTAACTAGACAGCTTGAAGCTTTCTTT. Its protein is CASSLTRQLEAFF.

The chain has TRBV4-3 and TRBJ2-3; 7 bases match TRBD1. V shed 0 bases, J shed 9 bases, and the junction held 9 bases outside the gene matches. The CDR3 runs 15 residues. Per the germline V gene, CDR1 is LGHNA and CDR2 is YSLEER. The CDR3, as DNA: TGCGCCAGCAGCCAAGATGACATAGGGACAGCAACGCAGTATTTT. Protein sequence: CASSQDDIGTATQYF.

This clone has a single count. The V and J genes are TRBV12-3 or TRBV12-4 and TRBJ2-3; no clear D gene. The CDR3 spans 11 residues. The ends were cut back, 4 bases at V and 2 bases at J, with 1 base in the middle. CDR3 sequence: CASSYTDTQYF. Written as DNA, the CDR3 is TGTGCCAGCAGTTACACAGATACGCAGTATTTT.

The J gene is TRBJ2-6, the V gene TRBV6-1, with D hard to call. CDR3 length: 17 residues. Germline CDR1 MNHNS, CDR2 SASEGT. Trimming took off 0 bases at V and 4 bases at J, with 13 bases between the two ends. The CDR3 DNA sequence: TGTGCCAGCAGTGAAGCAGGCGCCAACCTGGGGGCCAACGTCCTGACTTTC. Translating gives CASSEAGANLGANVLTF.

The genes are TRBV15 and TRBJ2-1, with 11 nucleotides matching TRBD2. This CDR3 spans 17 amino acids. V dropped 0 bases and J dropped 7; count of bases not matched to a gene: 8. Germline values: CDR1 LNHNV, CDR2 YYDKDF (reference sequence). The CDR3 nucleotides are TGTGCCACCAGCAGAGATTTTCGGCTAGCGGGAGGAAATGAGCAGTTCTTC. This translates into CATSRDFRLAGGNEQFF.

The chain recombines TRBV6-2 or TRBV6-3 with TRBJ1-1, with 8 bases fitting TRBD1. The CDR3 spans 16 residues. The germline gives CDR1 MNHEY, CDR2 SVGEGT. Unmatched junction bases numbered 11, after V lost 5 bases and J lost 3 bases. CDR3 nucleotide sequence: TGTGCCAGCAGTAAGACGACAGGGGATGGATACACTGAAGCTTTCTTT. Its protein is CASSKTTGDGYTEAFF.

The CDR3 reads CASSHTGTGGGNTIYF. Here the CDR3 DNA reads TGTGCCAGCAGCCATACCGGGACAGGGGGAGGAAACACCATATATTTT. This chain joins TRBV4-2 and TRBJ1-3; the match to TRBD1 covers 11 bases. The CDR3 runs 16 residues. The ends lost 3 bases at V and 4 bases at J; junction bases unmatched: 5. The germline V gene has CDR1 LGHNA and CDR2 YNFKEQ.

The J gene is TRBJ1-2, the V gene TRBV7-8, with TRBD1 matching over 9 bases. Looked up from germline, CDR1 is SGHVS and CDR2 is FQNEAQ. The CDR3 runs to 17 residues. J was trimmed by 7 bases and V by 1 base; bases with no gene match: 13. Written as DNA, the CDR3 is TGTGCCAGCAGCTTAGGGGTTTTGACAGGGGGGAAGGGTGGCTACACCTTC. It encodes CASSLGVLTGGKGGYTF.

This clone has only a few counts. This chain links TRBV15 with TRBJ1-1; no clear D. Germline-derived CDR1 and CDR2 are LNHNV and YYDKDF (reference sequence). There are 14 residues in the CDR3. The V gene lost 3 bases and the J gene lost 4 bases, with 12 bases spanning the gap. Here the CDR3 DNA reads TGTGCCACCAGCAGTCGAGTGACTGGCACTGAAGCTTTCTTT. Protein: CATSSRVTGTEAFF.

The chain uses TRBV7-2 and TRBJ2-7, with TRBD1 matching over 7 bases. Germline CDR1 reads SGHTA; CDR2 reads FQGNSA. The CDR3 loop spans 14 amino acids. Trimming took 4 bases from V and 2 from J; bases not matched to a gene: 5. In nucleotides, the CDR3 is TGTGCCAGCAGCTCCGAGACAGGGACCTACGAGCAGTACTTC. Amino acid sequence: CASSSETGTYEQYF.